This passage covers 14 T cell receptor beta chains from one sample sequenced in a study of control samples from healthy donors and cancer patients. The protocol was immunoSEQ multiplex PCR, while the TCRdb copy is restricted to in-frame clones and leaves out a portion. The top ten clones hold about 5.6% of a sample with over 150,000 clones, approximately 94% of them seen once. Sequenced material: blood. These receptors were obtained from a middle-aged man in good health.

In its sample, this clone was seen once. The V gene is TRBV9, the J gene TRBJ1-5; D gene unclear. Looked up from germline, CDR1 is SGDLS and CDR2 is YYNGEE. There are 14 residues in the CDR3. V was pared by 4 bases and J by 4 bases, with 12 bases between. The CDR3 bases are TGTGCCAGCAGCCCCGGTTCTGGGAATCAGCCCCAGCATTTT. It translates to CASSPGSGNQPQHF. Drawing the rest from reference TRBV9 and TRBJ1-5, the complete variable domain is DSGVTQTPKHLITATGQRVTLRCSPRSGDLSVYWYQQSLDQGLQFLIQYYNGEERAKGNILERFSAQQFPDLHSELNLSSLELGDSALYFCASSPGSGNQPQHFGDGTRLSIL.

The chain joins TRBV7-2 to TRBJ2-3, with D perhaps assigned TRBD1 or TRBD2 (5 bases each). Trimming took off 2 bases at V and 8 bases at J, with 17 bases between the two ends. Germline V gives CDR1 SGHTA, CDR2 FQGNSA. There are 15 residues in the CDR3. The CDR3 here is CASSLRGEPSGTQYF. CDR3 nucleotides: TGTGCCAGCAGCTTAAGGGGTGAACCCAGCGGTACGCAGTATTTT.

The rearrangement joins TRBV18 to TRBJ1-1; perhaps TRBD1 as D (5 bases). The length of the CDR3 is 16 residues. V lost 3 bases and J lost 3, with 17 bases in between. CDR1 KGHSH and CDR2 LQKENI come from the germline V gene. CDR3 region: CASSPQGGGADTEAFF. The CDR3 coding sequence is TGTGCCAGCTCACCCCAAGGAGGTGGGGCCGACACTGAAGCTTTCTTT.

The chain has TRBV6-5 and TRBJ1-1; 11 bases line up with TRBD1. CDR1 MNHEY and CDR2 SVGAGI come from the germline V gene. J gave up 8 bases and V 6 bases, and 5 bases lay outside the gene matches. This CDR3 is 13 amino acids long. Written as DNA, the CDR3 is TGTGCCAGCAGCACCCGGACAGGGGGCGAAGCTTTCTTT. It codes for CASSTRTGGEAFF.

In its sample, this clone was seen a few times. The chain is built from TRBV2 and TRBJ2-7, with D possibly TRBD1 on 6 matching bases. V lost 8 bases and J lost 5, with 22 bases in between. The CDR3 loop spans 15 amino acids. Germline loops: CDR1 SNHLY, CDR2 FYNNEI. CDR3 sequence reads: CASSVAPQGANEQYF. The CDR3 DNA is TGTGCCAGCTCAGTCGCCCCACAGGGCGCGAACGAGCAGTACTTC.

This clone has just one count. The CDR3 sequence: CASSEAGVRGQPQHF. DNA for the CDR3: TGTGCCAGCAGTGAAGCGGGGGTCCGGGGTCAGCCCCAGCATTTT. V is TRBV2 and J is TRBJ1-5; D is perhaps TRBD1 (5 bases). CDR1 is SNHLY, CDR2 FYNNEI, per germline. V lost 0 bases to trimming and J lost 6 bases, with 12 bases between them. This CDR3 comprises 15 residues.

The chain joins TRBV18 to TRBJ2-4, with TRBD1 matching 8 bases. The CDR3 length is 14 residues. The junction had 2 bases not matched to a gene; V was cut back by 2 bases and J by 5 bases. From germline, CDR1 is KGHSH and CDR2 LQKENI. The CDR3 bases are TGTGCCAGCTCACCAGACAGGGGAGAAAACATTCAGTACTTC. This encodes CASSPDRGENIQYF.

Here the CDR3 reads CASSILGRASFMNTEAFF. As DNA, the CDR3 is TGTGCCAGTAGTATACTAGGCAGGGCGAGTTTCATGAACACTGAAGCTTTCTTT. The V call is TRBV19, the J call TRBJ1-1; possible D gene TRBD1, 5 bases. V shed 2 bases and J shed 0 bases, with 19 bases lying between them. Germline V gene data show CDR1 as LNHDA and CDR2 as SQIVND (reference sequence). This CDR3 is 18 amino acids long.

The rearrangement joins TRBV5-1 to TRBJ1-4; possible D gene TRBD1, 5 bases. The V gene lost 4 bases and the J gene lost 4 bases, with 14 bases spanning the gap. Germline V gene sequence: CDR1 SGHRS, CDR2 YFSETQ. The CDR3 runs 15 residues. DNA of the CDR3: TGCGCCAGCAGCCCCAGGGACGCCCATAATGAAAAACTGTTTTTT. Translated: CASSPRDAHNEKLFF.

The V call is TRBV27, the J call TRBJ2-1; 8 nucleotides align to TRBD2. CDR1 and CDR2 (germline): MNHEY, SMNVEV (reference sequence). The CDR3 has 15 residues. V lost 4 bases, J lost 9 bases, and 11 bases stayed unmatched. CDR3 amino acids: CASSWSGGAGFEQFF. The CDR3 DNA reads TGTGCCAGCAGTTGGTCGGGGGGGGCGGGTTTTGAGCAGTTCTTC.

In DNA, the CDR3 is TGCAGTGCTAGTGGCAGGGGGATGCTCGAGCAGTACTTC. This translates into CSASGRGMLEQYF. The chain joins TRBV20-1 to TRBJ2-7; TRBD1 agrees at 7 bases. The germline V gene has CDR1 DFQATT and CDR2 SNEGSKA (reference sequence). The trim removed 3 bases at V and 6 bases at J, leaving 8 bases unmatched. This CDR3 comprises 13 residues.

The V and J genes are TRBV5-1 and TRBJ2-1, with D tentatively TRBD1 (6 bases). Per germline, CDR1 SGHRS and CDR2 YFSETQ. The CDR3 is made up of 15 amino acids. Trimming stripped 2 bases from V and 1 base from J, with 10 bases between. The CDR3 nucleotides are TGCGCCAGCAGCTTCGAAGGGGGATCCTACAATGAGCAGTTCTTC. It specifies CASSFEGGSYNEQFF.

This clone was found once. The gene calls are TRBV6-2 or TRBV6-3 and TRBJ1-2; D is unresolved. This CDR3 has 13 residues. V was pared by 2 bases and J by 4 bases, with 8 bases between. CDR1 is MNHEY, CDR2 SVGEGT, per germline. The CDR3 spells CASSYRLSYGYTF. CDR3 sequence (DNA): TGTGCCAGCAGTTACAGGCTGAGCTATGGCTACACCTTC.

The chain combines TRBV18 with TRBJ1-6, with 10 bases aligning to TRBD1. V shed 5 bases, J shed 3 bases, and the junction held 4 bases outside the gene matches. Germline V gene sequence: CDR1 KGHSH, CDR2 LQKENI. The CDR3 extends over 16 amino acids. The CDR3 spells CASSERTGGYNSPLHF. The CDR3 region has the DNA TGTGCCAGCTCAGAAAGGACAGGGGGCTATAATTCACCCCTCCACTTT.